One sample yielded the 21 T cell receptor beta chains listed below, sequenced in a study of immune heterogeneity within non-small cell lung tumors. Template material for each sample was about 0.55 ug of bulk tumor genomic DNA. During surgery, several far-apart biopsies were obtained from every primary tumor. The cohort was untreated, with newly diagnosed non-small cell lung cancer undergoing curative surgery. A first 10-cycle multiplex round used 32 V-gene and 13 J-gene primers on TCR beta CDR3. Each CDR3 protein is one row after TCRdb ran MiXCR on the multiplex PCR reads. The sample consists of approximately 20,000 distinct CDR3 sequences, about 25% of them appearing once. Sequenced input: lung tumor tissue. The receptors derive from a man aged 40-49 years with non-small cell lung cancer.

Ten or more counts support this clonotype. For the CDR3, the DNA is TGTGCCAGCAGCTTACGGGAAGGCTTCTACAATGAGCAGTTCTTC. Translating it yields CASSLREGFYNEQFF. The genes are TRBV7-8 and TRBJ2-1; the D gene is possibly TRBD2 (5 bases). The CDR3 totals 15 residues. V gave up 2 bases and J gave up 3 bases, with 11 bases separating them. The germline gives CDR1 SGHVS, CDR2 FQNEAQ.

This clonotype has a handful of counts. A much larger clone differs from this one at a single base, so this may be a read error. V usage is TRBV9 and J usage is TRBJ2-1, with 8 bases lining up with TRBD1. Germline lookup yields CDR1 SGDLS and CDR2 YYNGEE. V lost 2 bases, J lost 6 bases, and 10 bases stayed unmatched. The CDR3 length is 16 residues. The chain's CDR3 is CASSVSGQGPVNEQFF. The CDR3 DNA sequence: TGTGCCAGCAGCGTTTCAGGACAGGGTCCTGTCAATGAGCAGTTCTTC.

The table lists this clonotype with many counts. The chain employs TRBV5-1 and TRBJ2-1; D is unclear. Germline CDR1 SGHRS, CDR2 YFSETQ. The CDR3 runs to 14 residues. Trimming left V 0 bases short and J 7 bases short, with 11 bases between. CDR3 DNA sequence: TGCGCCAGCAGCTTGGGTGACGGAGTAAATGAGCAGTTCTTC. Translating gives CASSLGDGVNEQFF.

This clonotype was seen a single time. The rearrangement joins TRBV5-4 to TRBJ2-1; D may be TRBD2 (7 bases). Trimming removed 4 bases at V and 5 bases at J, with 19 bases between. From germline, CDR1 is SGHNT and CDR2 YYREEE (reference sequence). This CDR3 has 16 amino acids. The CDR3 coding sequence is TGTGCCAGCAGCCGAAGGGGGGGGACGGAAAACAATGAGCAGTTCTTC. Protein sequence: CASSRRGGTENNEQFF. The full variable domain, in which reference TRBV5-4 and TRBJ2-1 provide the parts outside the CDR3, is ETGVTQSPTHLIKTRGQQVTLRCSSQSGHNTVSWYQQALGQGPQFIFQYYREEENGRGNFPPRFSGLQFPNYSSELNVNALELDDSALYLCASSRRGGTENNEQFFGPGTRLTVL.

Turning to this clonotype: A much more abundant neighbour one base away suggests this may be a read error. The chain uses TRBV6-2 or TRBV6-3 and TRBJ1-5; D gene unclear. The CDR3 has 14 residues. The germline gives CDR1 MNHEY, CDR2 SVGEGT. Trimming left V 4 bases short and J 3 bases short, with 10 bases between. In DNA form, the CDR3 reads TGTGCCAGCAGTTCGGCCAACTACAATCAGCCCCAGCATTTT. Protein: CASSSANYNQPQHF.

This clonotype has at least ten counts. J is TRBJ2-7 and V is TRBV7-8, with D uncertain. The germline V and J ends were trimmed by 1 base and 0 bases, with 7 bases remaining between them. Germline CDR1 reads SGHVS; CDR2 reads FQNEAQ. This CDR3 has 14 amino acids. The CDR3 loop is CASSLGSSSYEQYF. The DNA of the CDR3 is TGTGCCAGCAGCTTAGGTAGTTCCTCCTACGAGCAGTACTTC.

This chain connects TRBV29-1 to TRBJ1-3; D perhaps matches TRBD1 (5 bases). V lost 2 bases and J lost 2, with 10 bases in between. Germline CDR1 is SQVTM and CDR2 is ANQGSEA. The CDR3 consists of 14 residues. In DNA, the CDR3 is TGCAGCGTTGAAACAGGACATGCTGGAAACACCATATATTTT. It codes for CSVETGHAGNTIYF.

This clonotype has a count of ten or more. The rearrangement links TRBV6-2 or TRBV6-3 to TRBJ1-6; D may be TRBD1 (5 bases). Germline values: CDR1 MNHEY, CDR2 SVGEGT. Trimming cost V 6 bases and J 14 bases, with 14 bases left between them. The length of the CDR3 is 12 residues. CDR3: CASSLAGSALHF. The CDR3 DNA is TGTGCCAGCAGCCTCGCAGGGAGCGCCCTCCACTTT.

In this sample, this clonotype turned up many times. The CDR3 protein is CASSYPGQRYTGELFF. The CDR3 nucleotides read TGTGCCAGCAGCTATCCGGGACAGCGCTACACCGGGGAGCTGTTTTTT. The J gene is TRBJ2-2, the V gene TRBV12-3 or TRBV12-4; the match to TRBD1 covers 7 bases. Trimming cost V 6 bases and J 3 bases; bases outside gene matches: 10. The CDR3 consists of 16 residues.

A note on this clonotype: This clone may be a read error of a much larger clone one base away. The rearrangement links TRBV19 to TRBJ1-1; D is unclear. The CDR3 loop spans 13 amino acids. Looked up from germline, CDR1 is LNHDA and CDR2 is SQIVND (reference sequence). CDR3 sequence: CASSIGENTEALF. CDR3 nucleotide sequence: TGTGCCAGTAGTATAGGAGAGAACACTGAAGCTCTCTTT.

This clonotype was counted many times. This chain's CDR3 is CASLGSLYNSPLHF. The CDR3 DNA is TGTGCCAGCCTGGGTTCCCTCTATAATTCACCCCTCCACTTT. The J gene is TRBJ1-6, the V gene TRBV6-1; D unresolved. Germline CDR1 and CDR2: MNHNS and SASEGT. The CDR3 totals 14 residues. Trimming shortened V by 8 bases and J by 3 bases, and 11 bases separated the two germline ends.

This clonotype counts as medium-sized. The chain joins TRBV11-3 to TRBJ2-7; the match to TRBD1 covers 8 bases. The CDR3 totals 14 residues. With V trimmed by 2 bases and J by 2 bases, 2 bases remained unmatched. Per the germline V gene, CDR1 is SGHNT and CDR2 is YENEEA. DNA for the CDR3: TGTGCCAGCAGCTTAACAGGGGGACCCTACGAGCAGTACTTC. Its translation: CASSLTGGPYEQYF.

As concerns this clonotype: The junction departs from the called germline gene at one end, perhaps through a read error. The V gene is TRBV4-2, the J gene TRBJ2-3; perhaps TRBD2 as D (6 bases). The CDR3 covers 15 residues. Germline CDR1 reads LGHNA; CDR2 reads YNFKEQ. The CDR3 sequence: CASSQDPSGTDTQYF. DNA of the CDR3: TGTGCCAGCAGTCAAGACCCTAGCGGCACAGATACGCAGTATTTT.

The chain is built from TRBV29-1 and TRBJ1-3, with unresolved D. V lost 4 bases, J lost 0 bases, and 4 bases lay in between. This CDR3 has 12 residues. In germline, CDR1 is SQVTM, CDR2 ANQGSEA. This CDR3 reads CSVASSGNTIYF. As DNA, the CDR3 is TGCAGCGTTGCAAGCTCTGGAAACACCATATATTTT.

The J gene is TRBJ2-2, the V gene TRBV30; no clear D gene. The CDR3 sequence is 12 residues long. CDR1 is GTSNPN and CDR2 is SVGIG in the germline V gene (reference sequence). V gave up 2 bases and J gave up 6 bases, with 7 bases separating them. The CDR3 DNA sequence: TGTGCCTGGAGTTCAGGATCCGGGGAGCTGTTTTTT. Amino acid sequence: CAWSSGSGELFF.

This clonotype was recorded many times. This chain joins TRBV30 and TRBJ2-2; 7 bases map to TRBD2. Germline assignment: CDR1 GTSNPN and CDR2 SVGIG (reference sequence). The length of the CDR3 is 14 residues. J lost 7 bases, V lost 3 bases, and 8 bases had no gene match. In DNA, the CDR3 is TGTGCCTGGAGACCTTCGGGGGAGGGCGGGGAGCTGTTTTTT. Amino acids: CAWRPSGEGGELFF.

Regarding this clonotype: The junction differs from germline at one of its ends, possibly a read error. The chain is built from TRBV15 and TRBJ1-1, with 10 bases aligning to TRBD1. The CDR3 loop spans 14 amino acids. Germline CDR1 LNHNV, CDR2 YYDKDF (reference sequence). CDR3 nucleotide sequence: TGTGACACCAGCAGAGAGGGGACAGGGGATGAAGCTTTCTTT. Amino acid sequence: CDTSREGTGDEAFF.

This CDR3 is CASSLAPGGSYEQYF. The CDR3 DNA follows: TGTGCCAGCAGCTTGGCCCCGGGGGGCTCCTACGAGCAGTACTTC. This chain uses TRBV5-6 with TRBJ2-7; TRBD2 matches 7 bases. This CDR3 has 15 residues. The V segment lost 0 bases and the J segment 0 bases; nucleotides outside the gene matches: 3. Germline V gives CDR1 SGHDT, CDR2 YYEEEE.

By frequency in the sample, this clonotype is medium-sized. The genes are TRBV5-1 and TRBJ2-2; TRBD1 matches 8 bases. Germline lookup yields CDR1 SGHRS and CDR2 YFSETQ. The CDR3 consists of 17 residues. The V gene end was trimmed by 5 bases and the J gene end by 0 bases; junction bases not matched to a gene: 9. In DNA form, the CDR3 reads TGCGCCAGCAGAAAGGGACAGGCAGTCTCGAACACCGGGGAGCTGTTTTTT. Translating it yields CASRKGQAVSNTGELFF.

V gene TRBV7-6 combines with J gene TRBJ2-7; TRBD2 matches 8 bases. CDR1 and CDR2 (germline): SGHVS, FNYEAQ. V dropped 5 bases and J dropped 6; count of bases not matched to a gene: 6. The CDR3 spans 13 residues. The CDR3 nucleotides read TGTGCCAGCAGCCCCCAAGCGGGAGTCGAGCAGTACTTC. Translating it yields CASSPQAGVEQYF.

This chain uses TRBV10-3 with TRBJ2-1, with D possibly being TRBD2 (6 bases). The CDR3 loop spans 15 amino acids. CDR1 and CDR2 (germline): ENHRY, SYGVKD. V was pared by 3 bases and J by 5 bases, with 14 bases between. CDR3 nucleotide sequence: TGTGCCATCAGTGATGGAGGGGTGGTGAACAATGAGCAGTTCTTC. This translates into CAISDGGVVNNEQFF.